This T cell receptor beta chain was sequenced for a study of siplizumab effects on memory and regulatory T cells. With 6 bases clipped from V and 5 bases from J, the junction kept 8 bases outside the gene matches. The length of the CDR3 is 14 residues. Germline V gene sequence: CDR1 MGHRA, CDR2 YSYEKL. The table came from immunoSEQ multiplex PCR; TCRdb's copy has only in-frame clones and leaves some out. Altogether approximately 110,000 clones are present, approximately 94% being singletons, with the ten largest covering approximately 0.3%. With respect to this clone: The antigen is not known.

Study conclusions and caveats: Contribution to the alloresponse seemed major for naive T cells, which also seemed more diverse than memory cells. Among sequences traceable to unstimulated CD4+ memory cells, alloreactive ones were significantly reduced by siplizumab. Sequences below about 10^-5 frequency were poorly captured. As a result, only a minor fraction of alloreactive clones mapped to unstimulated subsets.

The source material was CD4+ T cells sorted from blood. The genes are TRBV4-1 and TRBJ1-2, with 8 bases identical to TRBD1. This sequence was found in a human donor in good health. As DNA, the CDR3 is TGCGCCAGCAGTCCGGCAGGGGGCGGTTATGGCTACACCTTC. This translates into CASSPAGGGYGYTF.